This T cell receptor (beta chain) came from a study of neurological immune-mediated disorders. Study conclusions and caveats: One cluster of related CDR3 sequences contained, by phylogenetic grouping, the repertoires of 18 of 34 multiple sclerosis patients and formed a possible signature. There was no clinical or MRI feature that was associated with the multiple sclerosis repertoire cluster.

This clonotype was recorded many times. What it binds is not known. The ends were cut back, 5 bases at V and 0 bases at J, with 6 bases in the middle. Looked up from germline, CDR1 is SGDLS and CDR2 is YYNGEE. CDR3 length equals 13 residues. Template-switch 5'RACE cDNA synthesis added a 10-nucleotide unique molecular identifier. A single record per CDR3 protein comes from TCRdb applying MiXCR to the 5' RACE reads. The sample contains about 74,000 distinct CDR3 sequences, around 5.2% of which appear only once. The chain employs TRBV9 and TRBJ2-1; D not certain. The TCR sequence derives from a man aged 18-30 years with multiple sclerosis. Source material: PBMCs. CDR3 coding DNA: TGTGCCAGCAGTGCAAGCTCCTACAATGAGCAGTTCTTC. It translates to CASSASSYNEQFF.